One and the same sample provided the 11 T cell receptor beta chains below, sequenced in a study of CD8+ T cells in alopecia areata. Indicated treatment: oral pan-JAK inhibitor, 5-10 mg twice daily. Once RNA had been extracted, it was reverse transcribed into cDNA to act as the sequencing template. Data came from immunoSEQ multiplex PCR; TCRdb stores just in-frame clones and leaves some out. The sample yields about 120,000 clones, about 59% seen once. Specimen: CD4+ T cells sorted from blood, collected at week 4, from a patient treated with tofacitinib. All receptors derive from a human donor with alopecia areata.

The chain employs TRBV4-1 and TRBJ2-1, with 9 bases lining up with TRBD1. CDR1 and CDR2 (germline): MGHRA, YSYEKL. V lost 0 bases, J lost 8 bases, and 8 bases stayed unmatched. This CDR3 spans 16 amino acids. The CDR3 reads CASSQDPGQGIHEQFF. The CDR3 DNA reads TGCGCCAGCAGCCAAGATCCGGGACAGGGTATCCATGAGCAGTTCTTC.

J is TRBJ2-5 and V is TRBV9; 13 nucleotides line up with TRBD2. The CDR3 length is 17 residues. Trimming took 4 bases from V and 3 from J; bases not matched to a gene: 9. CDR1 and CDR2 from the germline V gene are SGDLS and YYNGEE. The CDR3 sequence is CASSSELAGGQEETQYF. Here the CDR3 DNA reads TGTGCCAGCAGCTCCGAACTAGCGGGGGGGCAGGAAGAGACCCAGTACTTC.

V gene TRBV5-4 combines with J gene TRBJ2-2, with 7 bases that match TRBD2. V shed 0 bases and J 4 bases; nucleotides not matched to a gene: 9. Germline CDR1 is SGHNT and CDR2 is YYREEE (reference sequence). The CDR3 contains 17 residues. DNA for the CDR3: TGTGCCAGCAGCTTGGTAGGCGGGAGCTCCCTCACCGGGGAGCTGTTTTTT. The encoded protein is CASSLVGGSSLTGELFF.

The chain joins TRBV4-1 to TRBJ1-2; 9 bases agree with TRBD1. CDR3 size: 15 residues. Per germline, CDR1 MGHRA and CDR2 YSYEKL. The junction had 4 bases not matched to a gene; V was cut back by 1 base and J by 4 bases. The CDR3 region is CASSQGDRAIYGYTF. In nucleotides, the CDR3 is TGCGCCAGCAGCCAAGGGGACAGGGCTATCTATGGCTACACCTTC.

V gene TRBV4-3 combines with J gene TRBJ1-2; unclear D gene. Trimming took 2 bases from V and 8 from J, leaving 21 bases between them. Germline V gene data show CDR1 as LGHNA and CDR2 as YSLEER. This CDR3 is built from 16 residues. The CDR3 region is CASSQSFPGEGGGYTF. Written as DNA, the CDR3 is TGCGCCAGCAGCCAATCCTTCCCAGGCGAAGGAGGAGGCTACACCTTC.

The CDR3 region is CASSQSSGAPLHF. Here the CDR3 DNA reads TGCGCCAGCAGCCAATCCTCTGGTGCACCCCTCCACTTT. This chain joins TRBV4-3 and TRBJ1-6; D not certain. Trimming took 2 bases from V and 11 from J, leaving 10 bases between them. The CDR3 is 13 residues long. The germline V gene encodes CDR1 LGHNA and CDR2 YSLEER.

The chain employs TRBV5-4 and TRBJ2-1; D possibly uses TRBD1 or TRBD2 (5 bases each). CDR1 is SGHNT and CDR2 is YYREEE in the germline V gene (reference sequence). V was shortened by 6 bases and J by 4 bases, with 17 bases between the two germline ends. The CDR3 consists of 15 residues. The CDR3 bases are TGTGCCAGCACCACCGGGACCTCGCGTTACAATGAGCAGTTCTTC. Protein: CASTTGTSRYNEQFF.

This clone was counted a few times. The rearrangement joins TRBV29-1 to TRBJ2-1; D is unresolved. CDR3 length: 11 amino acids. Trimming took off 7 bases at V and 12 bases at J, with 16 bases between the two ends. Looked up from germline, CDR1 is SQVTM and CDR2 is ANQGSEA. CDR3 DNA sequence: TGCAGCGGTGACTCGGCCTTGGGGCAGTTCTTC. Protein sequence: CSGDSALGQFF.

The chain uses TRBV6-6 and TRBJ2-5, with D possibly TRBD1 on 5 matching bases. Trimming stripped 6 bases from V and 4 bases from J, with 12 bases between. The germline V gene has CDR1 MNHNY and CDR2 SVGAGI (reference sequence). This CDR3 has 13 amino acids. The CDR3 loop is CASRTAGRETQYF. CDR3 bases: TGTGCCAGCAGGACGGCAGGGCGAGAGACCCAGTACTTC.

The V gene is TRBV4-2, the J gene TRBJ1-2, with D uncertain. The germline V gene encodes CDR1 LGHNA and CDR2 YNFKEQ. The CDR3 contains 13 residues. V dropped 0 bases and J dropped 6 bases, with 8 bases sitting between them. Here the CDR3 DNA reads TGTGCCAGCAGCCAAGATCCTACGGATGGCTACACCTTC. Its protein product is CASSQDPTDGYTF.

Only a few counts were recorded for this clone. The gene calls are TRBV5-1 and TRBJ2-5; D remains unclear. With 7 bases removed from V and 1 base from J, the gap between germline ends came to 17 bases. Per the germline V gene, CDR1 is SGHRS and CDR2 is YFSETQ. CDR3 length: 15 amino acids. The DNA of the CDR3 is TGCGCCAGCCGGCGTCAAAGTCGGGCCCAAGAGACCCAGTACTTC. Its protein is CASRRQSRAQETQYF.